Presented here are 4 T cell receptor beta chains from one specimen sequenced in a study of cytomegalovirus exposure and HLA in healthy donors. With 60 Vbeta and 13 Jbeta primers, the PCR was carried out. Repertoires were generated with immunoSEQ multiplex PCR, while TCRdb's copy carries only in-frame clones and drops some. The sample yields about 160,000 clones, roughly 81% seen once. The sample was PBMCs. These receptors came from a man between 18 and 29 years old in good health and CMV-seropositive.

This clone was detected once. The V and J genes are TRBV6-1 and TRBJ2-2; D is perhaps TRBD1 (6 bases). The CDR3 totals 14 residues. Germline CDR1 reads MNHNS; CDR2 reads SASEGT. V dropped 4 bases and J dropped 6 bases, with 12 bases sitting between them. CDR3 region: CASSVRDTSGELFF. The CDR3 DNA reads as TGTGCCAGCAGTGTCCGGGACACCTCCGGGGAGCTGTTTTTT.

V and J are TRBV25-1 and TRBJ2-3; TRBD2 matches at 13 bases. The CDR3 loop spans 18 amino acids. Trimming removed 4 bases from V and 9 bases from J; junction bases left unmatched: 16. Germline V gene data show CDR1 as MGHDK and CDR2 as SYGVNS. CDR3 sequence: CASSVLTSGGPRPRTQYF. In DNA form, the CDR3 reads TGTGCCAGCAGTGTTCTGACTAGCGGGGGGCCCAGGCCCAGGACGCAGTATTTT.

The rearrangement uses TRBV5-4 and TRBJ2-7; 7 positions match TRBD1. The CDR3 runs to 15 residues. Per germline, CDR1 SGHNT and CDR2 YYREEE (reference sequence). J lost 2 bases, V lost 2 bases, and 7 bases had no gene match. The CDR3 sequence is CASSLMGQTTYEQYF. CDR3 sequence (DNA): TGTGCCAGCAGCTTAATGGGACAGACTACCTACGAGCAGTACTTC.

The chain joins TRBV30 to TRBJ1-2, with D unclear. CDR3 length equals 13 residues. The germline gives CDR1 GTSNPN, CDR2 SVGIG (reference sequence). V was trimmed by 0 bases and J by 5 bases, leaving 10 bases between them. The CDR3 sequence is CAWSVQTVYGYTF. In nucleotides, the CDR3 is TGTGCCTGGAGTGTACAGACCGTATATGGCTACACCTTC.